The T cell receptor (beta chain) under discussion was sequenced for a study of T cell responses to AZD1222 COVID-19 vaccine. Study-wide points: Nearly half of spike-specific TCRs reportedly target variant regions that are unmutated in the B.1.351 and B.1.1.7 variants.

Clones were sequenced by immunoSEQ multiplex PCR, and TCRdb holds only the in-frame ones, with some missing. This sample carries some 180,000 clones, around nine tenths of them seen once, and the ten largest clones take approximately 4%. CDR1 and CDR2 from the germline V gene are SGDLS and YYNGEE. The CDR3 runs 15 residues. The ends lost 4 bases at V and 2 bases at J; junction bases unmatched: 8. As to this clone: No antigen is known for it.

J is TRBJ2-7 and V is TRBV9; TRBD2 agrees at 8 bases. The sequenced sample was peripheral blood, obtained 28 days after the second dose of the MenACWY control vaccine. The sequence was obtained from an adult who received the MenACWY meningococcal vaccine as a control. As DNA, the CDR3 is TGTGCCAGCAGCCGAGGTGGGCGGGAGGCCTACGAGCAGTACTTC. Protein sequence: CASSRGGREAYEQYF.